The rows below give T cell receptor beta chains drawn from one sample of a study of T cells in Graves' hyperthyroidism and ophthalmopathy. TCRdb reprocessed the multiplex PCR reads via MiXCR and lists one record per CDR3 protein. The sample has 250,000 to 300,000 distinct CDR3 sequences; about 14% are singletons. Sequenced sample: blood. These receptors all come from a woman in her thirties or forties with Graves' hyperthyroidism that later progressed to Graves' ophthalmopathy. CDR3s include the opening cysteine and the closing phenylalanine or tryptophan.

TRBV2 CASSAWGGSSYNEQFF
TRBV2 CASEGGLAQETQYF
TRBV6-1 CASSPSLESAETQYF
TRBV19 CASSIGSWGAIYGFF
TRBV29-1 CSVEDRVYNGYTF
TRBV20-1 CSAPHRWNTEAFF
TRBV10-3 CASSLSTDAYGYTF
TRBV25-1 CASSEAGGETQYF
TRBV12-3/TRBV12-4 CASSQGQGVSGYTF
TRBV10-3 CAISDYQETQYF
TRBV29-1 CSVDRGFERYF
TRBV5-1 CASAYTGASSYNEQFF
TRBV27 CASSLSTRWGGYTF
TRBV6-1 CASSPTGGIYNEQFF
TRBV11-2 CASSLLGQGGSPLHF
TRBV25-1 CASSDKGYRAFF
TRBV28 CASSSIAPGVDEQYF
TRBV7-9 CASSLEWVLAAYNEQFF
TRBV7-8 CASSLFPGLAGRSSYNEQFF
TRBV11-2 CASSSGGETQYF
TRBV27 CASSLTVNTGELFF
TRBV7-3 CASSLKAENTEAFF
TRBV20-1 CSAISGDSYEQYF
TRBV11-2 CASSLVADTPNYGYTF
TRBV5-4 CASSLPGLAVTDTQYF